The 3 T cell receptor beta chains given below trace back to one sample, sequenced in a study of Graves' ophthalmopathy and Graves' hyperthyroidism. RNA transcripts provided the template for amplifying TCR beta CDR3 regions. HTBI primers primed a first-round RT-PCR, and a second-round multiplex PCR followed. TCRdb re-called the multiplex PCR reads through MiXCR, storing one row per CDR3 protein. Among 600,000 to 950,000 distinct CDR3 sequences listed, around 40% were seen once. What was sequenced was peripheral blood. All receptors derive from an adult man with Graves' ophthalmopathy.

This rearrangement joins TRBV29-1 to TRBJ2-5, with D perhaps matching TRBD2 (7 bases). The germline gives CDR1 SQVTM, CDR2 ANQGSEA. The V end was cut by 6 bases, the J end by 1 base, with 12 bases between. There are 13 residues in the CDR3. CDR3 loop: CSVGGTSQETQYF. CDR3 coding DNA: TGCAGCGTCGGGGGGACATCCCAAGAGACCCAGTACTTC.

Of note for this clonotype: A junction end diverges from the germline sequence, so it may reflect a read error. This chain joins TRBV10-1 and TRBJ2-6; TRBD1 agrees at 11 bases. The V gene's germline CDR1 is WNHNN and CDR2 SYGVQD (reference sequence). The CDR3 is 18 residues long. CDR3 coding DNA: TGTGCCATCAGTGAGCAGGGACAGGGGGGCTCTGGGGCCAACGTCCTGACTTTC. This codes for CAISEQGQGGSGANVLTF.

The sample holds many counts of this clonotype. The CDR3 reads CASSQVFDSPLHF. CDR3 in DNA: TGTGCCAGCAGCCAAGTCTTTGATTCACCCCTCCACTTT. The chain joins TRBV14 to TRBJ1-6; D not certain. The germline V gene encodes CDR1 SGHDN and CDR2 FVKESK. Trimming took off 1 base at V and 8 bases at J, with 6 bases between the two ends. The CDR3 runs to 13 residues.